The rows below give T cell receptor beta chains drawn from one sample of a study of blood T cell repertoires in COVID-19. Repertoires were generated with immunoSEQ multiplex PCR, while TCRdb's copy carries only in-frame clones and drops some. The table lists roughly 150,000 clones, 70% to 80% of them singletons, with 19% in the top ten. The sample was PBMCs or T cells enriched from blood (not recorded which). The source is a woman in her 70s in a cohort exposed to, infected with or recovered from COVID-19 (not recorded which). Both conserved end residues are part of each CDR3. The D gene is left open where the match is weak. Not every row has a clone size; where given, it reads once, few, many or a size class.

TRBJ1-5	.	TRBV9	once	CASSVGGDSNQPQHF	TGTGCCAGCAGCGTAGGGGGGGATAGCAATCAGCCCCAGCATTTT
TRBJ2-1	TRBD2	TRBV7-2	.	CASSPSGMMGYEQFF	TGTGCCAGCAGCCCGAGCGGGATGATGGGCTATGAGCAGTTCTTC
TRBJ2-5	TRBD2	TRBV2	.	CASSYSGRVGETQYF	TGTGCCAGCAGTTATAGCGGGAGGGTCGGGGAGACCCAGTACTTC
TRBJ2-7	.	TRBV10-3	.	CAISVSGTYEQYF	TGTGCCATCAGTGTTAGCGGCACCTACGAGCAGTACTTC
TRBJ1-6	.	TRBV6-5	.	CASRMDYWNNSPLHF	TGTGCCAGCAGGATGGACTATTGGAATAATTCACCCCTCCACTTT
TRBJ1-6	.	TRBV5-4	.	CASKSDDNSPLHF	TGTGCCAGCAAAAGCGACGATAATTCACCCCTCCACTTT
TRBJ1-2	.	TRBV12-3/TRBV12-4	.	CASSLREIYGYTF	TGTGCCAGCAGTTTACGGGAAATCTATGGCTACACCTTC
TRBJ1-2	.	TRBV20-1	.	CSASPDRNYGYTF	TGCAGTGCTAGTCCCGACAGGAACTATGGCTACACCTTC
TRBJ2-7	TRBD2	TRBV10-3	.	CAISGTSAQRGTYEQYF	TGTGCCATCAGTGGGACTAGCGCACAGAGGGGGACCTACGAGCAGTACTTC
TRBJ2-1	TRBD2	TRBV7-6	.	CASSLRPTAGGSQSLSEQFF	TGTGCCAGCAGCTTAAGGCCCACAGCCGGCGGGAGCCAATCGTTAAGTGAGCAGTTCTTC
TRBJ2-1	TRBD2	TRBV7-3	.	CASGTSGRTEVVEQFF	TGTGCCAGCGGGACTAGCGGGAGGACTGAAGTTGTAGAGCAGTTCTTC
TRBJ1-2	TRBD1	TRBV5-1	few	CASSPGQADYGYTF	TGCGCCAGCAGCCCAGGACAGGCGGACTATGGCTACACCTTC
TRBJ2-1	TRBD2	TRBV28	.	CASISGGPYNEQFF	TGTGCCAGCATCTCGGGAGGGCCCTACAATGAGCAGTTCTTC
TRBJ1-6	.	TRBV28	.	CASRAVNNSPLHF	TGTGCCAGCAGGGCTGTGAATAATTCACCCCTCCACTTT
TRBJ2-5	TRBD2	TRBV11-3	.	CASSLRSWTSGRAEQETQYF	TGTGCCAGCAGCTTAAGGTCGTGGACTAGCGGGAGAGCAGAGCAAGAGACCCAGTACTTC
TRBJ2-7	TRBD2	TRBV28	few	CASSPPGTSGTYEQYF	TGTGCCAGCAGTCCCCCAGGGACTAGCGGGACCTACGAGCAGTACTTC
TRBJ1-3	TRBD1	TRBV11-2	.	CASSLDQVRTGTGNTIYF	TGTGCCAGCAGCTTAGATCAAGTGAGGACAGGGACTGGAAACACCATATATTTT
TRBJ2-3	.	TRBV7-8	.	CASSTNTDTQYF	TGTGCCAGCAGCACTAACACAGATACGCAGTATTTT
TRBJ1-1	.	TRBV11-3	.	CASSFDTGNEDTEAFF	TGTGCCAGCAGCTTCGATACAGGTAATGAGGACACTGAAGCTTTCTTT
TRBJ2-1	TRBD1	TRBV11-2	once	CASSLAGGYEQFF	TGTGCCAGCAGCTTAGCAGGGGGTTATGAGCAGTTCTTC
TRBJ2-7	TRBD1	TRBV5-1	.	CASSNDRGSPYEQYF	TGCGCCAGCAGCAACGACAGGGGGAGCCCCTACGAGCAGTACTTC
TRBJ2-1	TRBD1	TRBV19	.	CASSYRDRDSSRQFF	TGTGCCAGCTCTTACCGGGACAGGGATTCTAGTCGGCAGTTCTTC
TRBJ1-2	.	TRBV12-3/TRBV12-4	.	CASSLSYGYTF	TGTGCCAGCAGCCTATCGTATGGCTACACCTTC
TRBJ1-1	.	TRBV6-5	.	CASNSGDTEAFF	TGTGCCAGCAACTCGGGAGACACTGAAGCTTTCTTT
TRBJ2-7	.	TRBV19	.	CASRPRGVGEQYF	TGTGCCAGTAGGCCCCGGGGAGTGGGGGAGCAGTACTTC
TRBJ2-1	TRBD2	TRBV19	once	CAVSGSSYNEQFF	TGTGCCGTTAGCGGGAGCTCCTACAATGAGCAGTTCTTC
TRBJ2-7	TRBD1	TRBV11-2	.	CASSYGTVRSYEQYF	TGTGCCAGCAGCTACGGGACAGTCCGATCCTACGAGCAGTACTTC
TRBJ1-6	.	TRBV11-2	.	CASSLRDGDSPLHF	TGTGCCAGCAGCTTGCGGGACGGAGATTCACCCCTCCACTTT